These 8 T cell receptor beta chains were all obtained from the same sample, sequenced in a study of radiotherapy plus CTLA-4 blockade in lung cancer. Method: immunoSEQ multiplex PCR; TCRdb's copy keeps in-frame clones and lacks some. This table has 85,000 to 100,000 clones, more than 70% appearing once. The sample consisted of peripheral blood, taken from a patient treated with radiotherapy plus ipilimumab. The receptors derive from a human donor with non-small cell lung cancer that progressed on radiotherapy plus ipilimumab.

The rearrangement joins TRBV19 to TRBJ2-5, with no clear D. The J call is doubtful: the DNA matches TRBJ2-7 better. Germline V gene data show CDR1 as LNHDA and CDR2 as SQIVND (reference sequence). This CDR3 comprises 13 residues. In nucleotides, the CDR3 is TGTGCCAGTAGTATAGATCGGGCCACCGAGCAGTACTTC. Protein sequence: CASSIDRATEQYF.

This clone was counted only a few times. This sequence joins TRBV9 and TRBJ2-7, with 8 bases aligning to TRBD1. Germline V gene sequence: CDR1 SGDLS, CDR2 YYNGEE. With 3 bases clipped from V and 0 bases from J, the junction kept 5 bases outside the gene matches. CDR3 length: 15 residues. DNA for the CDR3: TGTGCCAGCAGCGCGGGACAGGCGTTCTCCTACGAGCAGTACTTC. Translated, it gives CASSAGQAFSYEQYF.

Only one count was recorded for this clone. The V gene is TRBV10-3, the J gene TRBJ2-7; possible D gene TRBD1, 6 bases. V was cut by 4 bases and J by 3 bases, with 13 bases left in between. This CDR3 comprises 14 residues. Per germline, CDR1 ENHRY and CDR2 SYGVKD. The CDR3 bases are TGTGCCATCAGTGGGGCAGGGGACGGCTACGAGCAGTACTTC. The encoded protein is CAISGAGDGYEQYF.

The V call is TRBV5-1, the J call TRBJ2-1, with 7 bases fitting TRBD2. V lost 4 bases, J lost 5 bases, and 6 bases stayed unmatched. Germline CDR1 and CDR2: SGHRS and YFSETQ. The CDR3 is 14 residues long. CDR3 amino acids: CASSLGTNNNEQFF. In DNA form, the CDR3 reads TGCGCCAGCAGCCTCGGGACTAATAACAATGAGCAGTTCTTC.

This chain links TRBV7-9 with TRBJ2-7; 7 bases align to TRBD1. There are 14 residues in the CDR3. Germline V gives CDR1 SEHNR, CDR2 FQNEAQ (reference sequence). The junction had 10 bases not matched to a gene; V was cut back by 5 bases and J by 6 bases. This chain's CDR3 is CASSARQGRLEQYF. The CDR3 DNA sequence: TGTGCCAGCAGCGCAAGACAGGGACGGCTCGAGCAGTACTTC.

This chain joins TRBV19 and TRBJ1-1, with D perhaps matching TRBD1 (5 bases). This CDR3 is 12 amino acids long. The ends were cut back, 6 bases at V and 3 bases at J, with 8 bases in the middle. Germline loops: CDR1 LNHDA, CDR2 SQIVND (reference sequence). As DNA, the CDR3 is TGTGCCAGTAGGGGCAGGGACACTGAAGCTTTCTTT. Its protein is CASRGRDTEAFF.

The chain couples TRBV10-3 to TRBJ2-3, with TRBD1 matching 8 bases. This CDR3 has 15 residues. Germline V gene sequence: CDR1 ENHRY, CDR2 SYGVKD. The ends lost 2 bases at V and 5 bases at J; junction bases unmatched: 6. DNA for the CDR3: TGTGCCATCAGTGAGGGCAGGGGGCGGGGAGATACGCAGTATTTT. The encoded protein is CAISEGRGRGDTQYF.

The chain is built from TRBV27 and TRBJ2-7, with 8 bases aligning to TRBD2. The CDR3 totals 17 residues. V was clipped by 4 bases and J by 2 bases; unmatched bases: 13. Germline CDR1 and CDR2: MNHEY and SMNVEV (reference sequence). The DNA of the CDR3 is TGTGCCAGCAGTTACCCCCTCAGCGGGAGAGTAACCTACGAGCAGTACTTC. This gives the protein CASSYPLSGRVTYEQYF.